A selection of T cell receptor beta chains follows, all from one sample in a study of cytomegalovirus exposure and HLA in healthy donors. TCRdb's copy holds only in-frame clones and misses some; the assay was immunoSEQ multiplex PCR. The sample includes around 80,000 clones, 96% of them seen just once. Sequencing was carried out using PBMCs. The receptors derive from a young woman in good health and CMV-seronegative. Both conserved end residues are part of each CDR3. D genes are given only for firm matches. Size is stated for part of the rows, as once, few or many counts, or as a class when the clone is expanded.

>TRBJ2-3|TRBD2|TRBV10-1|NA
CASGTGILAGEVDTQYF
TGCGCCAGCGGTACAGGGATTCTAGCGGGAGAAGTAGATACGCAGTATTTT
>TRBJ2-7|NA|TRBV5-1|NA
CASSFTGAYEQYF
TGCGCCAGCAGCTTTACTGGAGCCTACGAGCAGTACTTC
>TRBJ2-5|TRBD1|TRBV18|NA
CASSTGQQETQYF
TGTGCCAGCTCAACGGGACAGCAAGAGACCCAGTACTTC
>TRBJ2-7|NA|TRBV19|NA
CASSMELAVYEQYF
TGTGCCAGTAGTATGGAATTAGCGGTTTACGAGCAGTACTTC
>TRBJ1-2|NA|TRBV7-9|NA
CASSSGGLGYTF
TGTGCCAGCAGCTCGGGGGGGTTAGGCTACACCTTC
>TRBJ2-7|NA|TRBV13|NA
CASSLGLYEQYF
TGTGCCAGCAGCTTAGGCCTCTACGAGCAGTACTTC
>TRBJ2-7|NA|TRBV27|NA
CASSLTLTYEQYF
TGTGCCAGCAGTCTGACTCTCACCTACGAGCAGTACTTC
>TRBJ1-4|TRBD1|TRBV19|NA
CASSMIDRGANEKLFF
TGTGCCAGTAGTATGATCGACAGGGGTGCTAATGAAAAACTGTTTTTT
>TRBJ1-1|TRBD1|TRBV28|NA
CAMQGVNTEAFF
TGTGCCATGCAGGGGGTGAACACTGAAGCTTTCTTT
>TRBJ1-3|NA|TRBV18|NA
CASSSSSSGNTIYF
TGTGCCAGCTCATCTAGCAGCTCTGGAAACACCATATATTTT
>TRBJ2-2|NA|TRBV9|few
CASSVTGAGPGELFF
TGTGCCAGCAGCGTTACAGGGGCGGGGCCCGGGGAGCTGTTTTTT
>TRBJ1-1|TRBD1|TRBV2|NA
CASIMIPGQGRAFF
TGTGCCAGCATCATGATACCGGGACAGGGCAGAGCTTTCTTT
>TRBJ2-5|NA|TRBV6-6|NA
CASSQQETQYF
TGTGCCAGCAGTCAACAAGAGACCCAGTACTTC
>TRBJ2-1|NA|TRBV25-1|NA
CASSRGNEQFF
TGTGCCAGCAGCAGGGGCAATGAGCAGTTCTTC
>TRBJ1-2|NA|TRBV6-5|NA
CASRRLQGTYGYTF
TGTGCCAGCAGGCGTTTACAGGGAACTTATGGCTACACCTTC
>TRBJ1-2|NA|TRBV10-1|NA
CASSGDVKGEGDYGYTF
TGCGCCAGCAGTGGTGATGTCAAGGGTGAGGGGGACTATGGCTACACCTTC
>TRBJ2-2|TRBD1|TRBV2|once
CASSSRTGDTGELFF
TGTGCCAGCAGTTCCCGGACAGGAGACACCGGGGAGCTGTTTTTT
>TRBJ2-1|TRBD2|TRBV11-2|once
CASSQLGLAGVNEQFF
TGTGCCAGCAGCCAATTGGGACTAGCGGGTGTAAATGAGCAGTTCTTC
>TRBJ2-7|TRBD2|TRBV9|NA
CASSTGGRAYEQYF
TGTGCCAGCAGCACAGGAGGGAGGGCGTACGAGCAGTACTTC
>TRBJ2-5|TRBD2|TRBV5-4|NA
CASSLAGGSQETQYF
TGTGCCAGCAGTCTAGCGGGAGGATCACAAGAGACCCAGTACTTC
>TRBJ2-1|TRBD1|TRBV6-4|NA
CASSPGQSYNEQFF
TGTGCCAGCAGCCCGGGACAGAGCTACAATGAGCAGTTCTTC
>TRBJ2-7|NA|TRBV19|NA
CASSIGQGYYEQYF
TGTGCCAGTAGTATAGGCCAGGGGTATTACGAGCAGTACTTC
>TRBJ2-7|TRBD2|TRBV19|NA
CASSIRLAGDYEQYF
TGTGCCAGTAGTATCCGACTAGCGGGAGACTACGAGCAGTACTTC
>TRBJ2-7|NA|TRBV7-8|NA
CASSLRRDLSYEQYF
TGTGCCAGCAGCTTACGGAGGGATTTAAGCTACGAGCAGTACTTC
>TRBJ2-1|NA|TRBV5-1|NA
CASSLHGSFYNEQFF
TGCGCCAGCAGCTTGCACGGGAGTTTCTACAATGAGCAGTTCTTC
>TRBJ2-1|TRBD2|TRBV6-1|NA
CASSELAGGKYEQFF
TGTGCCAGCAGTGAACTAGCGGGAGGGAAGTATGAGCAGTTCTTC
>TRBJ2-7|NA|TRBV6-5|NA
CASSSLYEQYF
TGTGCCAGCAGTTCCCTCTACGAGCAGTACTTC
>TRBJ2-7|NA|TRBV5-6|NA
CASSSRQEIYVEQYF
TGTGCCAGCAGCTCTCGACAGGAGATCTACGTGGAGCAGTACTTC
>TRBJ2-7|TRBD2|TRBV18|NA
CASSPRLAGGSYEQYF
TGTGCCAGCTCACCACGGCTAGCGGGAGGCTCCTACGAGCAGTACTTC
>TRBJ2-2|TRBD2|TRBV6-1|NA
CASSEAGTSGPGELFF
TGTGCCAGCAGTGAAGCTGGGACTAGCGGTCCCGGGGAGCTGTTTTTT